This T cell receptor (beta chain) was identified during a study of beta chain features in type 1 diabetes. This clone was counted between two and nine times. Different DNA sequences within this sample yield the same CDR3. Sequencing targeted expressed TCRB transcripts, as all isolated RNA had been reverse transcribed. Clones were read by immunoSEQ multiplex PCR, and TCRdb kept only the in-frame ones, dropping some. This sample yields fewer than 650,000 clones, of which about a sixth are seen a single time; 0.09% to 0.095% belongs to the top ten. There are 12 residues in the CDR3. Germline V gene data show CDR1 as MDHEN and CDR2 as SYDVKM. Trimming removed 6 bases at V and 3 bases at J, with 9 bases between.

The sequencing sample was made of naive CD4+ T cells from blood. The V gene is TRBV28, the J gene TRBJ2-7; D is ambiguous. The source is a man younger than 30 in good health. The CDR3, as DNA: TGTGCCAGCAGCCTATCAGGCTACGAGCAGTACTTC. This encodes CASSLSGYEQYF.